Presented here are 18 T cell receptor beta chains from one specimen sequenced in a study of shared clonotypes between healthy human individuals. Here immunoSEQ multiplex PCR was the method, and the copy in TCRdb shows in-frame clones only, minus some. The table includes over 850,000 clones, around 82% detected once. The sample comprised memory CD4+ T cells from PBMCs. Subset: CD45RA-negative fraction. These receptors originate from a man younger than 30 in good health. Some clones in this sample may be carry-over from other donors' samples.

This clone turned up a few times. J is TRBJ2-3 and V is TRBV28, with D unclear. Trimming shortened V by 6 bases and J by 0 bases, and 7 bases separated the two germline ends. Germline lookup yields CDR1 MDHEN and CDR2 SYDVKM. The CDR3 totals 13 residues. The CDR3 DNA follows: TGTGCCAGCAGACAATTTAGCACAGATACGCAGTATTTT. Translated, it gives CASRQFSTDTQYF.

The sample holds many counts of this clone. The chain employs TRBV9 and TRBJ1-5; D is perhaps TRBD1 (5 bases). Germline V gene sequence: CDR1 SGDLS, CDR2 YYNGEE. The length of the CDR3 is 15 residues. V shed 1 base and J shed 3 bases, with 11 bases lying between them. The CDR3 protein is CASSVTAGTNQPQHF. The CDR3 nucleotides are TGTGCCAGCAGCGTAACAGCAGGGACCAATCAGCCCCAGCATTTT.

The rearrangement uses TRBV5-6 and TRBJ2-7, with a possible D match to TRBD2 (6 bases). The CDR3 covers 17 residues. In germline, CDR1 is SGHDT, CDR2 YYEEEE. V lost 3 bases, J lost 7 bases, and 26 bases lay in between. The CDR3 DNA follows: TGTGCCAGCAGCTCGAGTCCCGGGACTGTCACTACGAGGGAGCAGTACTTC. This sequence encodes CASSSSPGTVTTREQYF.

For the CDR3, the DNA is TGTGCCAGCAGCTTAGACTACCGTGGCCTCCGGACCAAAAACATTCAGTACTTC. Translating it yields CASSLDYRGLRTKNIQYF. The chain is built from TRBV7-8 and TRBJ2-4; D ambiguous. The CDR3 is made up of 18 amino acids. Germline V gene sequence: CDR1 SGHVS, CDR2 FQNEAQ. V shed 1 base and J shed 2 bases, with 18 bases lying between them.

The chain has TRBV11-1 and TRBJ2-3, with unresolved D. Trimming left V 5 bases short and J 4 bases short, with 4 bases between. Germline values: CDR1 SGHAT, CDR2 FQDESV (reference sequence). There are 11 residues in the CDR3. CDR3 DNA: TGTGCCAGCAGCCCAGCAGATACGCAGTATTTT. Its translation: CASSPADTQYF.

The chain is built from TRBV9 and TRBJ2-7; the D is unclear. From germline, CDR1 is SGDLS and CDR2 YYNGEE. V was shortened by 0 bases and J by 6 bases, with 13 bases between the two germline ends. The CDR3 sequence is 14 residues long. The CDR3 loop reads CASSVGGSPFEQYF. CDR3 coding DNA: TGTGCCAGCAGCGTAGGCGGTAGCCCCTTCGAGCAGTACTTC.

This clone was seen a handful of times. This chain uses TRBV5-8 with TRBJ2-7; TRBD2 aligns across 9 bases. The germline V gene encodes CDR1 SGHTS and CDR2 YDEGEE. V gave up 3 bases and J gave up 3 bases; unmatched junction bases: 7. This CDR3 has 15 residues. CDR3 in amino acids: CASSSLTSGYYEQYF. CDR3 DNA sequence: TGTGCCAGCAGCTCCCTGACTAGCGGCTACTACGAGCAGTACTTC. Using reference TRBV5-8 and TRBJ2-7 for the parts outside the CDR3, the full variable domain is EAGVTQSPTHLIKTRGQQATLRCSPISGHTSVYWYQQALGLGLQFLLWYDEGEERNRGNFPPRFSGRQFPNYSSELNVNALELEDSALYLCASSSLTSGYYEQYFGPGTRLTVT.

This clone was detected only a few times. The chain's CDR3 is CASRNYGVSTDTQYF. Here the CDR3 DNA reads TGTGCCAGCAGAAATTATGGGGTGAGCACAGATACGCAGTATTTT. The genes are TRBV6-6 and TRBJ2-3; no firm D call. This CDR3 spans 15 amino acids. The V end lost 6 bases, the J end lost 0 bases, and 13 bases lay between the germline ends. Germline V gene sequence: CDR1 MNHNY, CDR2 SVGAGI (reference sequence).

This clone was observed a few times. The V call is TRBV10-1, the J call TRBJ2-1; no clear D gene. Trimming removed 2 bases from V and 6 bases from J, with 14 bases in between. Germline V gene lookup returns CDR1 WNHNN and CDR2 SYGVQD (reference sequence). CDR3 length: 15 residues. The CDR3 coding sequence is TGCGCCAGCAGTGAGGTGCGGACGGTGGGCAATGAGCAGTTCTTC. It codes for CASSEVRTVGNEQFF.

Regarding this clone: This specimen includes other DNA sequences encoding the same CDR3. V usage is TRBV18 and J usage is TRBJ1-3, with unresolved D. Germline V gene data show CDR1 as KGHSH and CDR2 as LQKENI. V lost 3 bases and J 0 bases, leaving 6 bases between the germline ends. The CDR3 has 14 amino acids. The CDR3 DNA follows: TGTGCCAGCTCACCGGGTAACTCTGGAAACACCATATATTTT. This encodes CASSPGNSGNTIYF.

This chain links TRBV10-1 with TRBJ2-1; D is undetermined. Germline V lookup: CDR1 WNHNN, CDR2 SYGVQD (reference sequence). The CDR3 extends over 14 amino acids. Trimming removed 0 bases from V and 6 bases from J, with 9 bases in between. The CDR3, as DNA: TGCGCCAGCAGTGAGTCGTCGGGCCCCAATGAGCAGTTCTTC. Encoded protein: CASSESSGPNEQFF.

The chain uses TRBV5-5 and TRBJ2-5; D is perhaps TRBD2 (5 bases). The V and J ends lost 4 bases and 4 bases respectively, with 20 bases between them. Germline V gene lookup returns CDR1 SGHKS and CDR2 YYEKEE (reference sequence). The CDR3 contains 16 residues. This chain's CDR3 is CASSPGNPELRETQYF. The CDR3 DNA is TGTGCCAGCAGCCCGGGGAATCCTGAGCTCCGAGAGACCCAGTACTTC.

The chain joins TRBV10-3 to TRBJ1-2; D call uncertain. V gave up 0 bases and J gave up 5 bases, with 7 bases separating them. In germline, CDR1 is ENHRY, CDR2 SYGVKD. The CDR3 spans 13 residues. The CDR3 spells CAISESPTYGYTF. The CDR3 nucleotides are TGTGCCATCAGTGAGTCACCAACGTATGGCTACACCTTC.

This clone was observed a handful of times. This chain links TRBV28 with TRBJ2-1; perhaps TRBD2 as D (6 bases). Per the germline V gene, CDR1 is MDHEN and CDR2 is SYDVKM. This CDR3 is built from 15 residues. Trimming stripped 3 bases from V and 5 bases from J, with 14 bases between. CDR3 in DNA: TGTGCCAGCAGTTTTTTGCGTAGCGGAAACAATGAGCAGTTCTTC. It codes for CASSFLRSGNNEQFF.

This clone was counted a few times. The chain is built from TRBV11-3 and TRBJ2-2; no clear D. Germline CDR1 is SGHNT and CDR2 is YENEEA. V was pared by 5 bases and J by 6 bases, with 13 bases between. The CDR3 spans 14 residues. The CDR3 here is CASSPYNSSGELFF. Here the CDR3 DNA reads TGTGCCAGCAGCCCCTATAACTCGTCCGGGGAGCTGTTTTTT.

Concerning this clone itself: This sequence may be a read error, since a much larger clone differs from it by one base. The chain couples TRBV7-9 to TRBJ2-2; no reliable D call. There are 13 residues in the CDR3. With 1 base removed from V and 7 bases from J, the gap between germline ends came to 7 bases. The germline gives CDR1 SEHNR, CDR2 FQNEAQ (reference sequence). CDR3 in amino acids: CASSLEGIGELFF. The DNA of the CDR3 is TGTGCCAGCAGCTTAGAGGGAATCGGGGAGCTGTTTTTT.

The table lists this clone with a few counts. The rearrangement links TRBV7-3 to TRBJ2-2, with D possibly being TRBD1 (6 bases). The CDR3 extends over 15 amino acids. The ends were cut back, 5 bases at V and 4 bases at J, with 14 bases in the middle. CDR1 is SGHTA, CDR2 FQGTGA, per germline. CDR3 region: CASSAAGTPTGELFF. The CDR3 bases are TGTGCCAGCAGCGCAGCCGGGACACCCACCGGGGAGCTGTTTTTT.

This clone showed up just once. V and J are TRBV18 and TRBJ2-1, with 11 nucleotides matching TRBD2. Germline CDR1 KGHSH, CDR2 LQKENI. The trim removed 4 bases at V and 5 bases at J, leaving 4 bases unmatched. The length of the CDR3 is 15 residues. As DNA, the CDR3 is TGTGCCAGCTCACTACTAGCGGGAGTCGACAATGAGCAGTTCTTC. It codes for CASSLLAGVDNEQFF.